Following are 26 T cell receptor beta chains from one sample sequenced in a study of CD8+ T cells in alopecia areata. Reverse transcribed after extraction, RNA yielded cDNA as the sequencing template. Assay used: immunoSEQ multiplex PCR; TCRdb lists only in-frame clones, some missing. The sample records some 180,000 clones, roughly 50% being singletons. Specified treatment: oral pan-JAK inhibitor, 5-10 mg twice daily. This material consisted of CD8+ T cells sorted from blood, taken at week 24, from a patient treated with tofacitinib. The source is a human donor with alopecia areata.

The DNA for the CDR3 is TGTGCCAGCAGTCCTCAGGGGGGAGAGACCCAGTACTTC. This codes for CASSPQGGETQYF. The rearrangement joins TRBV6-5 to TRBJ2-5, with D perhaps TRBD1 (7 bases). Trimming left V 5 bases short and J 4 bases short, with 11 bases between. The CDR3 sequence is 13 residues long. Germline CDR1 MNHEY, CDR2 SVGAGI.

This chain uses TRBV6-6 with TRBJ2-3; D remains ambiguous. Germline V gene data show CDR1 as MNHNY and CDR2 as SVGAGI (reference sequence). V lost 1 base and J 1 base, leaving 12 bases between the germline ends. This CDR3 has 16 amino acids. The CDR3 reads CASSYYQAGGTDTQYF. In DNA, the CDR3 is TGTGCCAGCAGTTACTACCAGGCCGGTGGCACAGATACGCAGTATTTT.

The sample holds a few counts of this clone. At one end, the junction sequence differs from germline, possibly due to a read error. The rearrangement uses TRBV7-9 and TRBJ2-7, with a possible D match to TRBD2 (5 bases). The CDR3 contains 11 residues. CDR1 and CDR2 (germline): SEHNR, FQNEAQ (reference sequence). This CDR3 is CASSLAAEQYF. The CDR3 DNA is TGTGCCAGCAGCCTAGCTGCCGAGCAGTACTTC. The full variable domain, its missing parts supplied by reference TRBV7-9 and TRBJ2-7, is DTGVSQNPRHKITKRGQNVTFRCDPISEHNRLYWYRQTLGQGPEFLTYFQNEAQLEKSRLLSDRFSAERPKGSFSTLEIQRTEQGDSAMYLCASSLAAEQYFGPGTRLTVT.

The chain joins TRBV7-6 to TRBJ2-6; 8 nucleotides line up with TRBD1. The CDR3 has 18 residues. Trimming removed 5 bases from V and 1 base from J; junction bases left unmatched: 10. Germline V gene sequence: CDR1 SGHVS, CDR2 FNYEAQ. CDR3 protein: CASSASTGADSGANVLTF. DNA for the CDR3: TGTGCCAGCAGCGCCTCGACAGGGGCCGATTCTGGGGCCAACGTCCTGACTTTC.

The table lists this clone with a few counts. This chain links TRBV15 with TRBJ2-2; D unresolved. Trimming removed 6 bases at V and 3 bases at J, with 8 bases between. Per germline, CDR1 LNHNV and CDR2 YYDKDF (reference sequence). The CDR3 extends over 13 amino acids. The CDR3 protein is CATRTYDTGELFF. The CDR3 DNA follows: TGTGCCACCAGAACGTACGACACCGGGGAGCTGTTTTTT.

CDR3 region: CASSQTGGQETQYF. In nucleotides, the CDR3 is TGTGCCAGCAGTCAGACAGGGGGGCAAGAGACCCAGTACTTC. This chain joins TRBV7-9 and TRBJ2-5, with TRBD1 matching over 9 bases. The ends lost 6 bases at V and 2 bases at J; junction bases unmatched: 4. The CDR3 covers 14 residues. Germline V gene sequence: CDR1 SEHNR, CDR2 FQNEAQ (reference sequence).

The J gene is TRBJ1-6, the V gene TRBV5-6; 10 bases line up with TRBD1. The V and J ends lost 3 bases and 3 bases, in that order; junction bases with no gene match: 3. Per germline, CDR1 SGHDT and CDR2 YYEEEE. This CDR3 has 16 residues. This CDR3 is CASSSRDRGYNSPLHF. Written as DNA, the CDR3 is TGTGCCAGCAGCTCCCGGGACAGGGGCTATAATTCACCCCTCCACTTT.

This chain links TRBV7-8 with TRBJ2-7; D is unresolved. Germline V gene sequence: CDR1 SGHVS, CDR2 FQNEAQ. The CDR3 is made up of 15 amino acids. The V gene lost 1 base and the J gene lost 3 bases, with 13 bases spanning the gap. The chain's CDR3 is CASSLEPGSVYEQYF. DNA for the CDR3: TGTGCCAGCAGCTTAGAGCCGGGTTCAGTCTACGAGCAGTACTTC. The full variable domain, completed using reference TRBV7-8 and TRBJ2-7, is GAGVSQSPRYKVAKRGQDVALRCDPISGHVSLFWYQQALGQGPEFLTYFQNEAQLDKSGLPSDRFFAERPEGSVSTLKIQRTQQEDSAVYLCASSLEPGSVYEQYFGPGTRLTVT.

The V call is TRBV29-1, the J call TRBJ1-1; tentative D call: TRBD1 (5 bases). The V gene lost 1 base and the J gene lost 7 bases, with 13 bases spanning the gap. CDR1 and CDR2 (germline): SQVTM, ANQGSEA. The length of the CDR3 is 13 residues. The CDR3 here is CSVEGRATGEAFF. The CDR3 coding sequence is TGCAGCGTTGAAGGCCGTGCAACAGGTGAAGCTTTCTTT.

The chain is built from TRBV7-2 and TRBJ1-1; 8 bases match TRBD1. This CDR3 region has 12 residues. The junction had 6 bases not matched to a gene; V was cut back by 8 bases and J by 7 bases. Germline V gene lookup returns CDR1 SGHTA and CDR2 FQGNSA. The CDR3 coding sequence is TGTGCCAGCCGGTCAGGGGGCCTTGAAGCTTTCTTT. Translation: CASRSGGLEAFF.

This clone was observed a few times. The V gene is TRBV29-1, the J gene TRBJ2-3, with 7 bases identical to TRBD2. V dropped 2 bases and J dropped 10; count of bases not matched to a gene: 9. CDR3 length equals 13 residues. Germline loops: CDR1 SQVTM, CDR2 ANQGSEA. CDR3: CSVEKGRVEAQYF. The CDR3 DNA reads TGCAGCGTTGAAAAAGGGAGGGTAGAAGCGCAGTATTTT.

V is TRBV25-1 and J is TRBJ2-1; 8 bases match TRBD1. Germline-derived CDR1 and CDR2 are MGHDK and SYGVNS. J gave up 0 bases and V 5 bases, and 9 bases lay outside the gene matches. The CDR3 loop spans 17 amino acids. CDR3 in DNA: TGTGCCAGCAGTTTTGTGGGACAGGCCATCTCCTACAATGAGCAGTTCTTC. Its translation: CASSFVGQAISYNEQFF.

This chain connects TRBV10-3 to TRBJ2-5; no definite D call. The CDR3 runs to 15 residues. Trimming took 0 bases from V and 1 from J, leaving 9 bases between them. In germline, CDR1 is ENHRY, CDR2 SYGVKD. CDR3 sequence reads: CAISESRAAQETQYF. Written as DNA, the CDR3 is TGTGCCATCAGTGAGTCTAGGGCAGCCCAAGAGACCCAGTACTTC.

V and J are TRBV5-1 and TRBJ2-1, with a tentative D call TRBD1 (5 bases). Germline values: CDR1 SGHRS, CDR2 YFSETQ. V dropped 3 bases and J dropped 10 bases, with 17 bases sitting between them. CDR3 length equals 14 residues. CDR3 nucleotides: TGCGCCAGCAGCTCCTCCCTTCGACAGAGCGAGCAGTTCTTC. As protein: CASSSSLRQSEQFF.

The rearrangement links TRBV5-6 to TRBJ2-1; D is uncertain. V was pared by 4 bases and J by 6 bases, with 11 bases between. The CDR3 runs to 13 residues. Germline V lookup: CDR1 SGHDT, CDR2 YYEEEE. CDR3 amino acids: CASSQAGSNEQFF. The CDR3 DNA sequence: TGTGCCAGCAGCCAGGCCGGATCCAATGAGCAGTTCTTC.

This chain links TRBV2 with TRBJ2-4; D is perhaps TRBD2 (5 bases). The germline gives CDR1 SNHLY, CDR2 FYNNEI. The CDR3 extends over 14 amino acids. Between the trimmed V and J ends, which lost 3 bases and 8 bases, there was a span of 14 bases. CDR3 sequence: CASSEPSAGYIQYF. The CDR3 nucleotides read TGTGCCAGCAGTGAGCCCAGCGCGGGCTACATTCAGTACTTC. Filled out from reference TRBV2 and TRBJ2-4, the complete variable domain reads EPEVTQTPSHQVTQMGQEVILRCVPISNHLYFYWYRQILGQKVEFLVSFYNNEISEKSEIFDDQFSVERPDGSNFTLKIRSTKLEDSAMYFCASSEPSAGYIQYFGAGTRLSVL.

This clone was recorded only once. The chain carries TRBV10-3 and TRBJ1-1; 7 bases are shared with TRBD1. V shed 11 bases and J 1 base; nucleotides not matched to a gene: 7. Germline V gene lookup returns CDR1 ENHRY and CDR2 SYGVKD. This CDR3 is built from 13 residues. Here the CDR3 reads CAAQGVGNTEAFF. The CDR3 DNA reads TGTGCCGCTCAGGGGGTCGGGAACACTGAAGCTTTCTTT.

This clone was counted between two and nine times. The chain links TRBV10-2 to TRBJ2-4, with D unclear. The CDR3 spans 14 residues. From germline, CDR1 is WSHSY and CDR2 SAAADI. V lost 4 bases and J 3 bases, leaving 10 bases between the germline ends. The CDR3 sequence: CASSVGEVKNIQYF. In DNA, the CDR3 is TGCGCCAGCAGTGTTGGGGAAGTCAAAAACATTCAGTACTTC.

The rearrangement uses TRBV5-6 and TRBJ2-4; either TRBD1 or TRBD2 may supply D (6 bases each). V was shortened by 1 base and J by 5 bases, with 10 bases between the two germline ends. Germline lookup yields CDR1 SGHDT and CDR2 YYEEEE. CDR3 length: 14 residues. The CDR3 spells CASSLTGGENIQYF. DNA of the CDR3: TGTGCCAGCAGCTTGACCGGGGGCGAAAACATTCAGTACTTC.

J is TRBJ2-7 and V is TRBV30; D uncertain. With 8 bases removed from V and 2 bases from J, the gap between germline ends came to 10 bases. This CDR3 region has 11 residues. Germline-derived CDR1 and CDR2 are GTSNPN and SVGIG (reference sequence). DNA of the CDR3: TGTGCCACCGCAGATGCCTACGAGCAGTACTTC. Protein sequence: CATADAYEQYF.

The DNA of the CDR3 is TGTGCCTGGAGTGTAAACTGGCAGGGCGCCGAGGAGCTGTTTTTT. This sequence encodes CAWSVNWQGAEELFF. This chain joins TRBV30 and TRBJ2-2, with TRBD1 as a possible D gene (5 bases). Trimming took off 0 bases at V and 10 bases at J, with 18 bases between the two ends. The CDR3 totals 15 residues. Germline-derived CDR1 and CDR2 are GTSNPN and SVGIG (reference sequence).

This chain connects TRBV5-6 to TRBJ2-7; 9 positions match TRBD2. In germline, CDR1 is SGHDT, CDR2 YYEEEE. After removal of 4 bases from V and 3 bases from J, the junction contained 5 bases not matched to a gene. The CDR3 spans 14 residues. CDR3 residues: CASSRPTSGYEQYF. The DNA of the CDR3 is TGTGCCAGCAGCCGGCCGACTAGCGGCTACGAGCAGTACTTC.

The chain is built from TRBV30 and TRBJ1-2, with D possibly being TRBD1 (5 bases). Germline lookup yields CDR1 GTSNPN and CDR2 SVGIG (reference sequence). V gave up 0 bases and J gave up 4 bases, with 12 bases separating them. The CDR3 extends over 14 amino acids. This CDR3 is CAWSVREGAYGYTF. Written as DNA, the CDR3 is TGTGCCTGGAGTGTGCGGGAAGGGGCCTATGGCTACACCTTC. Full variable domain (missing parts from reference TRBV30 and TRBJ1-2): SQTIHQWPATLVQPVGSPLSLECTVEGTSNPNLYWYRQAAGRGLQLLFYSVGIGQISSEVPQNLSASRPQDRQFILSSKKLLLSDSGFYLCAWSVREGAYGYTFGSGTRLTVV.

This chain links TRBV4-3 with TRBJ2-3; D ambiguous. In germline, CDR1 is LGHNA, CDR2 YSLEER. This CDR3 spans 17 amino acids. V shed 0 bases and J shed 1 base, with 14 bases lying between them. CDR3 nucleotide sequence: TGCGCCAGCAGCCAAGATGGTAGTAAAACAGGCACAGATACGCAGTATTTT. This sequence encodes CASSQDGSKTGTDTQYF.

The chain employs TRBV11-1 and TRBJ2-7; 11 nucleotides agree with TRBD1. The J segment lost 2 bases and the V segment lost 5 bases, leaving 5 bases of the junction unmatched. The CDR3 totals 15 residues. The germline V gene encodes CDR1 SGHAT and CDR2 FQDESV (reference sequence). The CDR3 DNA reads TGTGCCAGCAGCCTTCCGGGACAGGGGGCCTACGAGCAGTACTTC. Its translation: CASSLPGQGAYEQYF.

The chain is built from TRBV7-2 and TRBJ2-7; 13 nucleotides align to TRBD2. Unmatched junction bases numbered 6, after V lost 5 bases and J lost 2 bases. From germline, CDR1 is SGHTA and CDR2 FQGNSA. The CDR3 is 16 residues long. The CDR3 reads CASSLYGTSGAYEQYF. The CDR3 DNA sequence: TGTGCCAGCAGCCTATATGGGACTAGCGGGGCCTACGAGCAGTACTTC.